The 14 T cell receptor beta chains presented below share a single source sample, sequenced in a study of monozygotic twins with inflammatory bowel disease. TCRdb reanalyzed the 5' RACE reads and collapses them to one entry per CDR3 protein, without DNA. The table lists 420,000 or so distinct CDR3 sequences, with 2% to 2.5% in the top ten. Input material: blood. Every receptor here comes from a human donor with ulcerative colitis or Crohn's disease, or a healthy co-twin of an affected twin (not recorded which).

The chain combines TRBV20-1 with TRBJ2-2; the D gene TCRdb calls, TRBD2, cannot be checked with no DNA. The CDR3 sequence is 15 residues long. CDR1 DFQATT and CDR2 SNEGSKA come from the germline V gene (reference sequence). The chain's CDR3 is CSARPGLARTGELFF.

The chain carries TRBV27 and TRBJ2-1; TCRdb proposes TRBD2, but this gene call is untestable without DNA. CDR1 and CDR2 from the germline V gene are MNHEY and SMNVEV (reference sequence). The CDR3 loop spans 14 amino acids. CDR3 protein: CASSPSLPFNEQFF.

V and J are TRBV30 and TRBJ2-3; TCRdb's assignment of TRBD2 cannot be checked, as there is no DNA. This CDR3 contains 15 residues. Germline CDR1 and CDR2: GTSNPN and SVGIG (reference sequence). CDR3 protein: CAWSSGLAHTDTQYF.

V usage is TRBV27 and J usage is TRBJ1-5. Germline V gene data show CDR1 as MNHEY and CDR2 as SMNVEV (reference sequence). The CDR3 length is 16 residues. CDR3 loop: CASSPRRGSSNQPQHF.

Here the CDR3 reads CASSAQLAGAARDTQYF. The genes are TRBV7-6 and TRBJ2-3; as DNA is missing, the TRBD2 call by TCRdb cannot be tested. Looked up from germline, CDR1 is SGHVS and CDR2 is FNYEAQ. CDR3 length: 17 residues.

The chain joins TRBV5-1 to TRBJ2-3; there is no DNA to check the TCRdb D call of TRBD2. CDR1 and CDR2 from the germline V gene are SGHRS and YFSETQ. The CDR3 is 16 amino acids. The CDR3: CASSSGTSGSTDTQYF.

The chain links TRBV10-3 to TRBJ2-3; there is no DNA to check the TCRdb D call of TRBD2. This CDR3 comprises 14 residues. Germline CDR1 ENHRY, CDR2 SYGVKD. CDR3 loop: CAITIGGAGDTQYF.

The chain employs TRBV15 and TRBJ2-2; TCRdb reports TRBD1, a call that lacks DNA to check it against. Germline-derived CDR1 and CDR2 are LNHNV and YYDKDF (reference sequence). The CDR3 runs 14 residues. CDR3: CATTRTGYTGELFF.

This chain joins TRBV27 and TRBJ1-1. CDR3 length: 13 residues. Germline CDR1 MNHEY, CDR2 SMNVEV (reference sequence). The CDR3 sequence: CASSLFSSAEAFF.

J is TRBJ1-3 and V is TRBV13. CDR1 and CDR2 (germline): PRHDT, FYEKMQ (reference sequence). This CDR3 comprises 12 residues. The CDR3 sequence: CASSRKGNTIYF.

This chain joins TRBV20-1 and TRBJ2-7. This CDR3 contains 11 residues. CDR1 and CDR2 from the germline V gene are DFQATT and SNEGSKA (reference sequence). The CDR3 is CSASVDYEQYF.

This chain links TRBV19 with TRBJ2-1; TCRdb's D call, TRBD1, is unchecked because there is no DNA. Germline loops: CDR1 LNHDA, CDR2 SQIVND (reference sequence). The CDR3 length is 14 residues. The CDR3 protein is CATNRDSSYNEQFF.

The rearrangement links TRBV6-2 or TRBV6-3 to TRBJ2-1; the TCRdb call, TRBD1, lacks DNA for checking. This CDR3 region has 14 residues. Germline loops: CDR1 MNHEY, CDR2 SVGEGT. This CDR3 reads CASSRDRPYNEQFF.

The chain combines TRBV20-1 with TRBJ1-5; TCRdb picks TRBD1, but there is no DNA to check that call. Per the germline V gene, CDR1 is DFQATT and CDR2 is SNEGSKA (reference sequence). This CDR3 contains 13 residues. This CDR3 is CSAPDSPNQPQHF.